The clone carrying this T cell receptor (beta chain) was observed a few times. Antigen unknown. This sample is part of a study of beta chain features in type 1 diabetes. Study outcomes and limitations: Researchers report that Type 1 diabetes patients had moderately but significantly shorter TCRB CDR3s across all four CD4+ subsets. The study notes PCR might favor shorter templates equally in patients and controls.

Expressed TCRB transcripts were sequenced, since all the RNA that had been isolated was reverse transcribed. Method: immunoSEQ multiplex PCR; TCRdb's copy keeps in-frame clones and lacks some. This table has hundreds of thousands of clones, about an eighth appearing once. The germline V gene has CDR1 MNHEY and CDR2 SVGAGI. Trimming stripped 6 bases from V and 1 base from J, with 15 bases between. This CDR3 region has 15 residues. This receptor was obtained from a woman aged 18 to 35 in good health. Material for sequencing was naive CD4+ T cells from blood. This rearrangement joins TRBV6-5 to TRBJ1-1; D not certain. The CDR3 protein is CASSIGPRKNTEAFF. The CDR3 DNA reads TGTGCCAGCAGCATCGGACCCAGAAAGAACACTGAAGCTTTCTTT.